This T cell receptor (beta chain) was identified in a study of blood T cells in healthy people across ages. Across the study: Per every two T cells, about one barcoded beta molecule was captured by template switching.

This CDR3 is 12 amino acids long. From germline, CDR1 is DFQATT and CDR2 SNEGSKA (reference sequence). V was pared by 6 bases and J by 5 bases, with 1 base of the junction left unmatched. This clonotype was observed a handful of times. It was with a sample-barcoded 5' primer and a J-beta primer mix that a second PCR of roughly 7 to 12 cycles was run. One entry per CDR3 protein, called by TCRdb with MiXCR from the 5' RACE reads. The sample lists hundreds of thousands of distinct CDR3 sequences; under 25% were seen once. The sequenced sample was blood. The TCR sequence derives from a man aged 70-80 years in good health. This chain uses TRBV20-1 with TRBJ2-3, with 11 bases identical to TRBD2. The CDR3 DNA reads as TGCAGTGCCGGACTAGCGGGAGATACGCAGTATTTT. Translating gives CSAGLAGDTQYF.